This T cell receptor (beta chain) was identified during a study of technical replicates of blood from several donors. TCRdb keeps only in-frame clones here, not all; method: immunoSEQ multiplex PCR. The sample lists 65,000 to 90,000 clones, 90% to 95% seen once, with roughly 4.5% in the top ten. The CDR3 spans 15 residues. The V and J ends lost 2 bases and 8 bases, in that order; junction bases with no gene match: 9. Germline assignment: CDR1 MNHNS and CDR2 SASEGT. This clonotype was sampled from a human donor in good health. Some clones in this sample may be carry-over from other donors' samples. The chain recombines TRBV6-1 with TRBJ1-2; 9 nucleotides match TRBD1. Sequenced material: PBMCs. Here the CDR3 reads CASSEQDRGERGYTF. The CDR3, as DNA: TGTGCCAGCAGTGAACAAGACAGGGGGGAGCGGGGCTACACCTTC.